What follows describes a single TCR beta chain. A much larger clone lies a single base off, so this may be a read error. This CDR3 is missing its conserved last phenylalanine or tryptophan, likely due to a read error. The CDR3 contains 19 residues. J lost 0 bases, V lost 0 bases, and 8 bases had no gene match. The V gene's germline CDR1 is SNHLY and CDR2 FYNNEI. Using its own MiXCR run on the RT-PCR reads, TCRdb lists one record per CDR3 protein. The table shows some 160,000 distinct CDR3 sequences, with about 24% occurring only once. These data are taken from a study of patients and donors after allogeneic stem cell transplantation.

This clonotype originated in a human donor who was either an allogeneic HSCT recipient or a stem cell or donor lymphocyte infusion donor (not recorded which). It is not recorded whose cells these are; they may come from a transplant donor. The sequenced sample was blood, either unsorted or a sorted T cell fraction (not recorded which). The chain couples TRBV2 to TRBJ1-6; 7 nucleotides line up with TRBD1. Written as DNA, the CDR3 is TGTGCCAGCAGTGAAGCGGGACAGACCCTTAGCTCCTATAATTCACCCCTCCACTTG. Translated, it gives CASSEAGQTLSSYNSPLHL.